A single sample is the source of the 6 T cell receptor beta chains below, sequenced in a study of cytomegalovirus exposure and HLA in healthy donors. The PCR contained 60 Vbeta and 13 Jbeta primers. Some clones are missing from TCRdb's copy, which holds only in-frame ones; the method was immunoSEQ multiplex PCR. The sample has 100,000 to 150,000 clones; 75% to 85% are singletons. The sample was PBMCs. All receptors come from a man aged 50 to 59 in good health and CMV-seronegative.

This sequence joins TRBV5-4 and TRBJ2-3; D uncertain. Per the germline V gene, CDR1 is SGHNT and CDR2 is YYREEE (reference sequence). The CDR3 runs to 13 residues. Trimming removed 2 bases from V and 4 bases from J, with 8 bases in between. The CDR3 DNA reads TGTGCCAGCAGCTTTCGGTTGGCAGATACGCAGTATTTT. Protein sequence: CASSFRLADTQYF.

The chain recombines TRBV2 with TRBJ2-1; 7 positions match TRBD2. Germline loops: CDR1 SNHLY, CDR2 FYNNEI. This CDR3 contains 16 residues. Trimming took 8 bases from V and 0 from J; bases not matched to a gene: 10. This chain's CDR3 is CASLPRRGSSYNEQFF. DNA for the CDR3: TGTGCCAGCCTACCTAGGCGGGGGAGCTCCTACAATGAGCAGTTCTTC.

The chain recombines TRBV28 with TRBJ1-5, with a weak D call TRBD1 (6 bases). The CDR3 length is 14 residues. V gave up 5 bases and J gave up 3 bases, with 11 bases separating them. The V gene's germline CDR1 is MDHEN and CDR2 SYDVKM. CDR3 region: CASSQDSLNQPQHF. In nucleotides, the CDR3 is TGTGCCAGCAGTCAGGACAGCCTCAATCAGCCCCAGCATTTT.

The chain is built from TRBV2 and TRBJ1-2, with 8 bases that match TRBD1. With 3 bases clipped from V and 4 bases from J, the junction kept 4 bases outside the gene matches. The germline gives CDR1 SNHLY, CDR2 FYNNEI. The CDR3 is 14 amino acids. CDR3 region: CASSDAGGGYGYTF. The CDR3 DNA sequence: TGTGCCAGCAGTGACGCAGGGGGCGGCTATGGCTACACCTTC.

V is TRBV5-5 and J is TRBJ1-4; the match to TRBD1 covers 12 bases. With V trimmed by 2 bases and J by 7 bases, 9 bases remained unmatched. The germline gives CDR1 SGHKS, CDR2 YYEKEE (reference sequence). The CDR3 length is 17 residues. CDR3 DNA sequence: TGTGCCAGCAGCTTCCGGGACAGGGGGCTCTTGGGTGAAAAACTGTTTTTT. Its translation is CASSFRDRGLLGEKLFF.

The chain is built from TRBV25-1 and TRBJ2-5; TRBD2 aligns across 8 bases. With 4 bases clipped from V and 7 bases from J, the junction kept 5 bases outside the gene matches. This CDR3 is built from 13 residues. The germline V gene has CDR1 MGHDK and CDR2 SYGVNS. This chain's CDR3 is CASSVPAGVTQYF. DNA for the CDR3: TGTGCCAGCAGTGTGCCAGCGGGAGTGACCCAGTACTTC.